This paragraph reports one T cell receptor beta chain. Some clones are missing from TCRdb's copy, which holds only in-frame ones; the method was immunoSEQ multiplex PCR. The sample carries nearly 300,000 clones, about 81% recorded once. The entry originates in a study of blood T cell repertoires in COVID-19. About the research overall: In each case, the material was cDNA or gDNA derived from T cells, B-cell-depleted T cells, or PBMCs.

Sequenced sample: peripheral blood. The source of this sequence is a human donor with COVID-19, enrolled during active disease. The donor label of this sample is uncertain.

CDR3 nucleotide sequence: TGTGCCAGCAGTCCAAGGGACAGGGTGACCTACGAGCAGTACTTC. Protein sequence: CASSPRDRVTYEQYF. The gene calls are TRBV28 and TRBJ2-7; 9 positions agree with TRBD1. CDR3 length: 15 residues. J lost 2 bases, V lost 5 bases, and 7 bases had no gene match. In germline, CDR1 is MDHEN, CDR2 SYDVKM. Looking up the rest from reference TRBV28 and TRBJ2-7 gives the full variable domain: DVKVTQSSRYLVKRTGEKVFLECVQDMDHENMFWYRQDPGLGLRLIYFSYDVKMKEKGDIPEGYSVSREKKERFSLILESASTNQTSMYLCASSPRDRVTYEQYFGPGTRLTVT.